This T cell receptor beta chain was identified in a study of blood T cell repertoires in COVID-19 (TCRdb year 2020). With respect to the entire study: Samples covering the acute and convalescent phases of COVID-19 were provided by collaborators in the United States, Italy and Spain. Samples came from the ongoing ImmuneRACE study (first 160 participants) plus 1,254 subjects from 6 global collaborators. Sample metadata almost always included a de-identified subject ID, COVID-19 status, age in years and sex. The prospective study material was composed of cDNA or gDNA derived from T cells, B-cell-depleted T cells, or PBMCs. Where HLA class I and class II types were available, the types were taken from metadata supplied by the sample provider, not from assay-based typing. The repertoires were made available in a free public database intended to serve as a resource for research on the immune response to SARS-CoV-2. The dataset comprised deeply sampled blood TCRbeta repertoires from subjects exposed to, actively infected with, or recovered from COVID-19. The full study reports these points: How much clinical and demographic metadata was included differed by source and by participant, and the metadata was provided uncurated.

As for this clone: What antigen it recognizes has not been identified. Base qualities were left out, and no much larger clone turns up one base away.

Inclusive of the bounding cysteine and phenylalanine, the CDR3 is 15 residues long. The read is trimmed to its CDR3 DNA, 45 bases read in frame from base 1. Via the germline V gene, CDR1 is MDHEN and CDR2 SYDVKM. Compared with germline, V lacks 3 bases and J lacks 6 bases; bases without a gene match: 8. TCRbeta CDR3 regions were amplified from genomic DNA using the immunoSEQ Assay, a bias-controlled multiplex PCR. As for the authors' bioinformatics: Within the assay, amplification of reference gene primers was used to estimate how many nucleated cells each sample contained. To quantify the absolute abundance of each unique TCRbeta CDR3 rearrangement, sequence reads were collapsed and filtered. For each sample, productive Simpson clonality was calculated by taking the square root of Simpson's diversity index across productive rearrangements. As stored in TCRdb, this immuneACCESS dataset retains in-frame rearrangements with V and J assigned. A fraction of the clones does not appear; measured against another copy, unresolved V genes explain less than half of the discrepancy, and the remainder lacks a known reason. The V and J calls and the clone size are those of that table, but D and trimming were determined from the DNA. This sample comprises 250,000 to 350,000 clones, around 89% of them detected only once. Around 0.84% of the sample is taken by the ten largest.

Whole blood was collected in K2EDTA tubes by collaborating institutions according to the institutions' own protocols. Collaborator samples were shipped for TCRbeta analysis as frozen whole blood, isolated PBMCs, or DNA extracted from either sample type. Sequenced material: peripheral blood. The TCR was taken from a man aged 30 to 39 with acute or convalescent COVID-19. The chain is made from TRBV28 and TRBJ1-3; 7 central nucleotides agree with TRBD1. Here is the DNA: TGTGCCAGCAGTTTTGAGTGGACAGGAGTAAACACCATATATTTT. This yields the protein CASSFEWTGVNTIYF.